What follows are 24 T cell receptor beta chains derived from one specimen sequenced in a study of CD8+ T cells in alopecia areata. The treatment: oral pan-JAK inhibitor, 5-10 mg twice daily. RNA was isolated and reverse transcribed to cDNA, the sequencing template. Measured with immunoSEQ multiplex PCR; TCRdb has only the in-frame clones, and not every one. The table records 200,000 to 250,000 clones, more than 45% of them present only once. This sample comprised CD4+ T cells sorted from blood, obtained at week 4, from a patient treated with tofacitinib. The source is a human donor with alopecia areata.

The CDR3 DNA sequence: TGTGCCATCAGTGAGTCGGGGGGGAGATCCTACGAGCAGTACTTC. This gives the protein CAISESGGRSYEQYF. The V call is TRBV10-3, the J call TRBJ2-7; 7 bases are shared with TRBD2. This CDR3 region has 15 residues. Germline V lookup: CDR1 ENHRY, CDR2 SYGVKD. After removal of 0 bases from V and 1 base from J, the junction contained 3 bases not matched to a gene.

This clone was found once. This chain connects TRBV27 to TRBJ2-1, with D perhaps matching TRBD1 (5 bases). This CDR3 comprises 16 residues. CDR1 MNHEY and CDR2 SMNVEV come from the germline V gene (reference sequence). Trimming took 4 bases from V and 4 from J, leaving 17 bases between them. CDR3 amino acids: CASSSPPTATYNEQFF. In DNA form, the CDR3 reads TGTGCCAGCAGTTCCCCCCCGACAGCAACATACAATGAGCAGTTCTTC.

The chain employs TRBV29-1 and TRBJ2-7; D uncertain. V lost 3 bases and J lost 2, with 8 bases in between. CDR1 and CDR2 (germline): SQVTM, ANQGSEA. The CDR3 has 12 residues. The chain's CDR3 is CSVEDGTYEQYF. CDR3 DNA sequence: TGCAGCGTTGAGGACGGAACCTACGAGCAGTACTTC.

The rearrangement uses TRBV4-3 and TRBJ2-1; 7 nucleotides agree with TRBD1. Looked up from germline, CDR1 is LGHNA and CDR2 is YSLEER. The trim removed 5 bases at V and 8 bases at J, leaving 6 bases unmatched. The CDR3 covers 13 residues. The DNA for the CDR3 is TGCGCCAGCAGCATCACCGGGACAGATGAGCAGTTCTTC. It specifies CASSITGTDEQFF.

The genes are TRBV4-3 and TRBJ1-1, with 7 bases that match TRBD1. In germline, CDR1 is LGHNA, CDR2 YSLEER. With 1 base clipped from V and 5 bases from J, the junction kept 7 bases outside the gene matches. The CDR3 extends over 15 amino acids. The CDR3 protein is CASSQGTGEGTEAFF. CDR3 DNA: TGCGCCAGCAGCCAAGGTACAGGGGAGGGTACTGAAGCTTTCTTT.

The V call is TRBV30, the J call TRBJ1-1; the D is unclear. Between the trimmed V and J ends, which lost 8 bases and 6 bases, there was a span of 19 bases. The CDR3 runs 13 residues. The germline CDR1 and CDR2 sequences are GTSNPN and SVGIG (reference sequence). The CDR3 DNA reads as TGTGCCCGAACAGTGGGATACAACTCTGAAGCTTTCTTT. This codes for CARTVGYNSEAFF. The full variable domain, completed using reference TRBV30 and TRBJ1-1, is SQTIHQWPATLVQPVGSPLSLECTVEGTSNPNLYWYRQAAGRGLQLLFYSVGIGQISSEVPQNLSASRPQDRQFILSSKKLLLSDSGFYLCARTVGYNSEAFFGQGTRLTVV.

The chain has TRBV18 and TRBJ1-1; D possibly corresponds to TRBD1 (6 bases). CDR1 is KGHSH and CDR2 is LQKENI in the germline V gene. The CDR3 is 13 residues long. V was shortened by 2 bases and J by 10 bases, with 14 bases between the two germline ends. CDR3 nucleotide sequence: TGTGCCAGCTCACCAGGGGGGCCATTCGGAGCTTTCTTT. Translating it yields CASSPGGPFGAFF. Full variable domain (missing parts from reference TRBV18 and TRBJ1-1): NAGVMQNPRHLVRRRGQEARLRCSPMKGHSHVYWYRQLPEEGLKFMVYLQKENIIDESGMPKERFSAEFPKEGPSILRIQQVVRGDSAAYFCASSPGGPFGAFFGQGTRLTVV.

The chain has TRBV19 and TRBJ1-6, with TRBD1 as a possible D gene (5 bases). This CDR3 contains 15 residues. Per germline, CDR1 LNHDA and CDR2 SQIVND (reference sequence). The V and J ends lost 3 bases and 7 bases respectively, with 13 bases between them. The CDR3 coding sequence is TGTGCCAGTAGTATCCGGCAGGGTACCAATTCACCCCTCCACTTT. Translating gives CASSIRQGTNSPLHF. Variable domain in full (rest from reference TRBV19 and TRBJ1-6): DGGITQSPKYLFRKEGQNVTLSCEQNLNHDAMYWYRQDPGQGLRLIYYSQIVNDFQKGDIAEGYSVSREKKESFPLTVTSAQKNPTAFYLCASSIRQGTNSPLHFGNGTRLTVT.

The gene calls are TRBV29-1 and TRBJ1-2; D unclear. Trimming took 0 bases from V and 4 from J, leaving 15 bases between them. Germline V gene lookup returns CDR1 SQVTM and CDR2 ANQGSEA. The CDR3 covers 15 residues. CDR3 nucleotides: TGCAGCGTTGAAGACCCCTCAGGCCGGGCCTATGGCTACACCTTC. This sequence encodes CSVEDPSGRAYGYTF.

CDR3 sequence: CASSQEGQRYEQYF. The CDR3 nucleotides read TGCGCCAGCAGCCAAGAAGGGCAGCGCTACGAGCAGTACTTC. J is TRBJ2-7 and V is TRBV4-3, with unresolved D. The length of the CDR3 is 14 residues. The V gene's germline CDR1 is LGHNA and CDR2 YSLEER. V was trimmed by 0 bases and J by 3 bases, leaving 9 bases between them.

This clone has just a few counts. The chain joins TRBV6-5 to TRBJ1-6; D is uncertain. Germline lookup yields CDR1 MNHEY and CDR2 SVGAGI. The CDR3 length is 13 residues. The V gene lost 8 bases and the J gene lost 9 bases, with 14 bases spanning the gap. The CDR3 reads CASAAGYASPLHF. The CDR3 DNA follows: TGTGCCAGCGCTGCGGGGTATGCTTCACCCCTCCACTTT.

The chain recombines TRBV2 with TRBJ2-3; D is unclear. Germline CDR1 is SNHLY and CDR2 is FYNNEI. The CDR3 spans 12 residues. Trimming cost V 3 bases and J 9 bases, with 10 bases left between them. The CDR3: CASSEPTATQYF. The CDR3 DNA reads as TGTGCCAGCAGTGAGCCTACAGCCACGCAGTATTTT.

This clone was counted a few times. Here the CDR3 DNA reads TGTGCCAGCAGCGTCGCAGGGTATGGGGAGCTGTTTTTT. Protein: CASSVAGYGELFF. The gene calls are TRBV9 and TRBJ2-2, with a tentative D call TRBD1 (5 bases). Trimming removed 2 bases at V and 8 bases at J, with 10 bases between. Germline V gives CDR1 SGDLS, CDR2 YYNGEE. CDR3 size: 13 residues. Looking up the rest from reference TRBV9 and TRBJ2-2 gives the full variable domain: DSGVTQTPKHLITATGQRVTLRCSPRSGDLSVYWYQQSLDQGLQFLIQYYNGEERAKGNILERFSAQQFPDLHSELNLSSLELGDSALYFCASSVAGYGELFFGEGSRLTVL.

The gene calls are TRBV2 and TRBJ2-7; 9 positions agree with TRBD2. The CDR3 is made up of 14 amino acids. J was trimmed by 2 bases and V by 8 bases; bases with no gene match: 7. Germline lookup yields CDR1 SNHLY and CDR2 FYNNEI. The CDR3 nucleotides read TGTGCCAGCCTGTCAACTAGCGGGCCCTACGAGCAGTACTTC. Protein product: CASLSTSGPYEQYF.

This clone has only one observation. The chain has TRBV2 and TRBJ1-2; 10 positions agree with TRBD1. The CDR3 is 15 residues long. V gave up 6 bases and J gave up 5 bases; unmatched junction bases: 9. Germline V gene sequence: CDR1 SNHLY, CDR2 FYNNEI. The CDR3 nucleotides read TGTGCCAGCAGGGGGGAGATGGGACAGGGGTATGGCTACACCTTC. This translates into CASRGEMGQGYGYTF.

The V call is TRBV29-1, the J call TRBJ2-3; 12 positions match TRBD2. After removal of 6 bases from V and 5 bases from J, the junction contained 9 bases not matched to a gene. Germline CDR1 and CDR2: SQVTM and ANQGSEA. The CDR3 length is 15 residues. CDR3: CSVPPLAGGGDTQYF. The CDR3 coding sequence is TGCAGCGTCCCCCCCCTAGCGGGGGGGGGAGATACGCAGTATTTT.

The chain carries TRBV5-1 and TRBJ2-7, with D uncertain. Germline values: CDR1 SGHRS, CDR2 YFSETQ. The V end was cut by 1 base, the J end by 0 bases, with 8 bases between. The CDR3 spans 14 residues. The CDR3 spells CASSLTAISYEQYF. The DNA of the CDR3 is TGCGCCAGCAGCTTGACGGCGATCTCCTACGAGCAGTACTTC. Full variable domain (rest looked up from reference TRBV5-1 and TRBJ2-7): KAGVTQTPRYLIKTRGQQVTLSCSPISGHRSVSWYQQTPGQGLQFLFEYFSETQRNKGNFPGRFSGRQFSNSRSEMNVSTLELGDSALYLCASSLTAISYEQYFGPGTRLTVT.

Here the CDR3 reads CASSLTLAGSYEQYF. As DNA, the CDR3 is TGTGCCAGCAGTTTGACCCTGGCAGGCTCCTACGAGCAGTACTTC. The V gene is TRBV27, the J gene TRBJ2-7; D is undetermined. This CDR3 has 15 amino acids. V dropped 3 bases and J dropped 0 bases, with 12 bases sitting between them. Germline V gives CDR1 MNHEY, CDR2 SMNVEV (reference sequence).

This clone was found a few times. The chain uses TRBV7-9 and TRBJ1-4, with a weak D call TRBD1 (5 bases). The germline V gene encodes CDR1 SEHNR and CDR2 FQNEAQ (reference sequence). The V end lost 3 bases, the J end lost 7 bases, and 18 bases lay between the germline ends. The CDR3 is 16 residues long. The CDR3 nucleotides read TGTGCCAGCAGCTTCAACGCCAGGACAACCGGTGAAAAACTGTTTTTT. It specifies CASSFNARTTGEKLFF.

The chain combines TRBV6-1 with TRBJ2-4; D is unclear. This CDR3 comprises 15 residues. CDR1 MNHNS and CDR2 SASEGT come from the germline V gene. Deletions cut 2 bases from V and 0 bases from J, with 8 bases between. CDR3 loop: CASSESGIAKNIQYF. DNA of the CDR3: TGTGCCAGCAGTGAAAGTGGGATAGCCAAAAACATTCAGTACTTC.

The V gene is TRBV4-3, the J gene TRBJ2-7, with 8 bases aligning to TRBD1. The CDR3 spans 16 residues. With 0 bases clipped from V and 4 bases from J, the junction kept 8 bases outside the gene matches. Germline CDR1 reads LGHNA; CDR2 reads YSLEER. The CDR3 reads CASSQEWSGGVYEQYF. CDR3 sequence (DNA): TGCGCCAGCAGCCAAGAGTGGTCAGGGGGCGTGTACGAGCAGTACTTC.

This clone was counted many times. The gene calls are TRBV7-3 and TRBJ2-3, with D possibly matching TRBD1 (6 bases). V lost 5 bases to trimming and J lost 8 bases, with 11 bases between them. This CDR3 has 12 amino acids. Germline V gene data show CDR1 as SGHTA and CDR2 as FQGTGA. CDR3 loop: CASSLQGGTQYF. CDR3 nucleotides: TGTGCCAGCAGCCTACAGGGTGGTACGCAGTATTTT.

The J gene is TRBJ2-1, the V gene TRBV27, with D perhaps matching TRBD1 or TRBD2 (5 bases each). Germline V gene lookup returns CDR1 MNHEY and CDR2 SMNVEV (reference sequence). The ends were cut back, 4 bases at V and 2 bases at J, with 15 bases in the middle. This CDR3 region has 16 residues. The DNA of the CDR3 is TGTGCCAGCAGTTCTAAGGGTAGGGGACCCTACAATGAGCAGTTCTTC. This encodes CASSSKGRGPYNEQFF.

This clone was detected a few times. A read error may produce the germline difference seen at one junction end. The gene calls are TRBV20-1 and TRBJ1-2; TRBD1 might be the D (5 bases). The germline gives CDR1 DFQATT, CDR2 SNEGSKA (reference sequence). The CDR3 loop spans 8 amino acids. The CDR3 here is CSAQGRAF. CDR3 coding DNA: TGCAGTGCTCAGGGCCGGGCCTTC.